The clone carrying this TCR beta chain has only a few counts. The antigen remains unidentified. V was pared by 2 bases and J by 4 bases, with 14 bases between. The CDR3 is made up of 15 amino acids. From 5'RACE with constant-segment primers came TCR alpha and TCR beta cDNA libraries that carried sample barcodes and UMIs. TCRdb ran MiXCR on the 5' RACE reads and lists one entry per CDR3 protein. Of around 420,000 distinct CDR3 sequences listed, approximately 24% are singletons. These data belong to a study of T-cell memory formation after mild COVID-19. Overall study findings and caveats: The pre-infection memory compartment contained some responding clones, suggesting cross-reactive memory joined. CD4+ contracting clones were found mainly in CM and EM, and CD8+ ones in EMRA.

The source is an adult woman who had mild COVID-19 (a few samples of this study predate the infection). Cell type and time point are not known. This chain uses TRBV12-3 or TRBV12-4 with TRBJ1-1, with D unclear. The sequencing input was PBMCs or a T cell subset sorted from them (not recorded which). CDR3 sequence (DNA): TGTGCCAGCAGTTTAATGGTGGGAGTCGGCACTGAAGCTTTCTTT. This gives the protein CASSLMVGVGTEAFF.